This T cell receptor beta chain was sequenced in a study of shared clonotypes between healthy human individuals. In the study overall: A donor's plate count was three for CD4 naive and three for CD4 memory; CD8 naive had two and CD8 memory one.

CD45RO-negative cells were positively selected for CCR7, leaving out terminally differentiated effector memory CD45RA+ cells. Only in-frame clones appear in the TCRdb table, and some are missing; sequencing was by immunoSEQ multiplex PCR. The repertoire holds under 600,000 clones, nearly 98% seen once, with 0.25% to 0.35% in the top ten. The germline gives CDR1 SGHDN, CDR2 FVKESK. This CDR3 region has 16 residues. With V trimmed by 4 bases and J by 4 bases, 9 bases remained unmatched. The sequenced sample consisted of naive CD8+ T cells sorted from blood. The sequence came from a man aged 30 to 45 in good health. J is TRBJ2-2 and V is TRBV14; 7 nucleotides align to TRBD2. The CDR3 reads CASSLSRERGTGELFF. The CDR3 coding sequence is TGTGCCAGCAGCCTATCGCGGGAGAGGGGCACCGGGGAGCTGTTTTTT.